These 13 T cell receptor beta chains were sequenced from one sample in a study of OX40 agonist ivuxolimab in advanced cancers. Sequencing was performed with immunoSEQ multiplex PCR; in TCRdb, only in-frame clones are kept and a portion is missing. Of roughly 26,000 clones listed, approximately 85% were seen once; the top ten hold 15% to 20%. The sequenced sample was CD4+ or CD8+ T cells sorted from blood, obtained in a trial of the OX40 agonist ivuxolimab. Source of these receptors: an adult with an advanced solid tumor such as melanoma, head and neck, liver or kidney cancer.

The chain carries TRBV4-2 and TRBJ2-1; D possibly corresponds to TRBD2 (6 bases). The CDR3 totals 13 residues. Trimming removed 1 base at V and 15 bases at J, with 16 bases between. Germline V CDR1 and CDR2: LGHNA, YNFKEQ. In DNA, the CDR3 is TGTGCCAGCAGCCAAGGGGGCCGGGAGCGGGCGTTCTTC. Its protein is CASSQGGRERAFF.

In regard to this clone: Because the CDR3 is missing its conserved closing phenylalanine or tryptophan, this is likely a read error. The chain employs TRBV14 and TRBJ1-1; possible D gene TRBD1, 5 bases. This CDR3 is 15 amino acids long. Deletions cut 0 bases from V and 10 bases from J, with 18 bases between. CDR1 is SGHDN and CDR2 is FVKESK in the germline V gene. CDR3 bases: TGTGCCAGCAGCCAAGAGGTTTCGGGGGTGAGGGGAGCTTTCCTT. As protein: CASSQEVSGVRGAFL.

The CDR3 loop reads CASSFRDSNSPLHF. The CDR3 DNA reads as TGTGCCAGCAGTTTCCGGGACAGCAATTCACCCCTCCACTTT. The J gene is TRBJ1-6, the V gene TRBV6-6; 7 nucleotides agree with TRBD1. CDR1 is MNHNY and CDR2 is SVGAGI in the germline V gene (reference sequence). The CDR3 is made up of 14 amino acids. With 4 bases clipped from V and 7 bases from J, the junction kept 4 bases outside the gene matches.

This chain uses TRBV4-3 with TRBJ1-2; 8 positions match TRBD1. The CDR3 is 16 amino acids. V lost 4 bases to trimming and J lost 8 bases; unmatched junction nucleotides: 15. Germline loops: CDR1 LGHNA, CDR2 YSLEER. In nucleotides, the CDR3 is TGCGCCAGCAGCCCTTACTTCGATCAGGGGGCTGGGGGCTACACCTTC. Translated, it gives CASSPYFDQGAGGYTF.

The rearrangement uses TRBV11-1 and TRBJ2-7, with 8 bases that match TRBD1. J was trimmed by 4 bases and V by 5 bases; bases with no gene match: 13. The germline gives CDR1 SGHAT, CDR2 FQDESV (reference sequence). This CDR3 spans 16 amino acids. CDR3 DNA sequence: TGTGCCAGCAGCCCGCCGCAGGGGGCGTTTCAGTACGAGCAGTACTTC. Translated, it gives CASSPPQGAFQYEQYF. Full variable domain (rest looked up from reference TRBV11-1 and TRBJ2-7): EAEVAQSPRYKITEKSQAVAFWCDPISGHATLYWYRQILGQGPELLVQFQDESVVDDSQLPKDRFSAERLKGVDSTLKIQPAELGDSAMYLCASSPPQGAFQYEQYFGPGTRLTVT.

The chain carries TRBV5-4 and TRBJ2-5; possibly TRBD1 or TRBD2 for D (5 bases each). There are 16 residues in the CDR3. Germline CDR1 and CDR2: SGHNT and YYREEE (reference sequence). The ends were cut back, 4 bases at V and 8 bases at J, with 24 bases in the middle. The CDR3 is CASSPALDKPRGTQYF. DNA for the CDR3: TGTGCCAGCAGCCCGGCGCTGGACAAGCCCCGGGGAACCCAGTACTTC.

The chain links TRBV6-5 to TRBJ2-7, with a weak D call TRBD2 (5 bases). Germline-derived CDR1 and CDR2 are MNHEY and SVGAGI. The CDR3 has 16 amino acids. V was trimmed by 2 bases and J by 2 bases, leaving 16 bases between them. The CDR3 here is CASSYRRPGETYEQYF. The DNA of the CDR3 is TGTGCCAGCAGTTACAGGAGGCCAGGAGAGACCTACGAGCAGTACTTC.

V gene TRBV15 combines with J gene TRBJ1-3, with a tentative D call TRBD1 (6 bases). V was cut by 5 bases and J by 0 bases, with 11 bases left in between. The CDR3 runs to 15 residues. Germline loops: CDR1 LNHNV, CDR2 YYDKDF (reference sequence). The CDR3 nucleotides are TGTGCCACCAGCCGCGGACAGAACTCTGGAAACACCATATATTTT. It codes for CATSRGQNSGNTIYF.

The chain carries TRBV27 and TRBJ2-7, with D perhaps given as TRBD1 or TRBD2 (5 bases each). The CDR3 loop spans 15 amino acids. Germline assignment: CDR1 MNHEY and CDR2 SMNVEV (reference sequence). V dropped 2 bases and J dropped 0 bases, with 11 bases sitting between them. CDR3 DNA: TGTGCCAGCAGTTTAGTCTGGGGGTACTCCTACGAGCAGTACTTC. Its translation: CASSLVWGYSYEQYF.

The rearrangement uses TRBV18 and TRBJ2-2, with TRBD1 matching over 8 bases. Germline V gene data show CDR1 as KGHSH and CDR2 as LQKENI. The CDR3 has 15 amino acids. The trim removed 2 bases at V and 5 bases at J, leaving 4 bases unmatched. The CDR3 DNA reads TGTGCCAGCTCACCAGGACAGGGTGGAACCGGGGAGCTGTTTTTT. Translated: CASSPGQGGTGELFF.

The rearrangement links TRBV5-4 to TRBJ1-2; 9 positions match TRBD1. The CDR3 contains 17 residues. Trimming took 4 bases from V and 9 from J; bases not matched to a gene: 19. The V gene's germline CDR1 is SGHNT and CDR2 YYREEE (reference sequence). In nucleotides, the CDR3 is TGTGCCAGCAGCCCATCGGCCCCGGGACAGGGTACGAGGAGCTACACCTTC. This encodes CASSPSAPGQGTRSYTF.

This chain's CDR3 is CASSGDGTSGGGEQFF. CDR3 bases: TGTGCCAGCAGCGGAGATGGTACTAGCGGGGGGGGTGAGCAGTTCTTC. The chain employs TRBV7-2 and TRBJ2-1; TRBD2 matches at 13 bases. The J segment lost 9 bases and the V segment lost 5 bases, leaving 10 bases of the junction unmatched. Germline CDR1 is SGHTA and CDR2 is FQGNSA. The CDR3 sequence is 16 residues long.

The genes are TRBV7-3 and TRBJ1-5; 8 positions agree with TRBD1. V shed 8 bases, J shed 0 bases, and the junction held 12 bases outside the gene matches. This CDR3 is built from 17 residues. Germline CDR1 and CDR2: SGHTA and FQGTGA. CDR3 nucleotides: TGTGCCAGCGGGTGGACAGGGCCCCTTAATAGCAATCAGCCCCAGCATTTT. As protein: CASGWTGPLNSNQPQHF.